Following are 11 T cell receptor beta chains from one sample sequenced in a study of blood T cells in healthy people across ages. PCR was performed a second time for roughly 7 to 12 cycles using a sample-barcoded 5' primer and a J-beta primer mix. A single record per CDR3 protein comes from TCRdb applying MiXCR to the 5' RACE reads. Of 780,000 or so distinct CDR3 sequences in the sample, about 55% were seen once. Sequencing used blood. The receptors derive from an elderly man in good health.

The chain couples TRBV6-5 to TRBJ1-1; weak D call: TRBD1 (6 bases). The CDR3 has 14 amino acids. Trimming removed 7 bases at V and 1 base at J, with 13 bases between. Looked up from germline, CDR1 is MNHEY and CDR2 is SVGAGI. The CDR3 region is CASKGEMKNTEAFF. CDR3 nucleotides: TGTGCCAGCAAGGGGGAAATGAAGAACACTGAAGCTTTCTTT.

The V and J genes are TRBV10-3 and TRBJ2-1; D gene unclear. Trimming shortened V by 6 bases and J by 5 bases, and 5 bases separated the two germline ends. Germline V gene data show CDR1 as ENHRY and CDR2 as SYGVKD. This CDR3 contains 11 residues. The chain's CDR3 is CAISWDNEQFF. The CDR3, as DNA: TGTGCCATCAGCTGGGACAATGAGCAGTTCTTC.

This clonotype was observed a handful of times. The gene calls are TRBV7-2 and TRBJ2-2; D gene unclear. The CDR3 runs 15 residues. Trimming removed 1 base from V and 2 bases from J, with 8 bases in between. Per germline, CDR1 SGHTA and CDR2 FQGNSA. The CDR3 protein is CASSLDDHNTGELFF. The CDR3 nucleotides are TGTGCCAGCAGCTTAGATGATCATAACACCGGGGAGCTGTTTTTT.

J is TRBJ2-1 and V is TRBV21-1; the table's D call of TRBD1 was not tested on the DNA. TRBV21-1 is deemed a pseudogene. The CDR3 is 23 residues long. CDR3 amino acids: CASSKARANGDRDQRQTYNEQFF. As DNA, the CDR3 is TGTGCCAGCAGCAAAGCCCGAGCAAATGGGGACAGGGACCAACGGCAGACCTACAATGAGCAGTTCTTC.

The chain recombines TRBV12-3 or TRBV12-4 with TRBJ1-5, with D possibly being TRBD1 (6 bases). V lost 7 bases to trimming and J lost 4 bases, with 11 bases between them. The CDR3 is 13 amino acids. Here the CDR3 reads CASTPDRNQPQHF. The CDR3 DNA is TGTGCCAGCACCCCTGACAGGAATCAGCCCCAGCATTTT.

The chain joins TRBV20-1 to TRBJ1-1; D is perhaps TRBD1 (6 bases). Trimming removed 6 bases at V and 7 bases at J, with 15 bases between. Germline V gene sequence: CDR1 DFQATT, CDR2 SNEGSKA (reference sequence). The CDR3 has 12 amino acids. The CDR3 here is CSAEGGIFEAFF. DNA for the CDR3: TGCAGTGCAGAGGGGGGCATCTTTGAAGCTTTCTTT.

This sequence joins TRBV29-1 and TRBJ1-2, with 11 bases identical to TRBD1. V lost 7 bases, J lost 8 bases, and 15 bases stayed unmatched. Germline V gene data show CDR1 as SQVTM and CDR2 as ANQGSEA. The CDR3 sequence is 15 residues long. The CDR3 DNA reads as TGCAGCGCCAGCAAACAACCGGGACAGGGGGGAGGCTACACCTTC. Translation gives CSASKQPGQGGGYTF.

The V call is TRBV2, the J call TRBJ2-7; D is possibly TRBD2 (6 bases). With 6 bases removed from V and 4 bases from J, the gap between germline ends came to 19 bases. Germline V CDR1 and CDR2: SNHLY, FYNNEI. This CDR3 comprises 15 residues. The DNA for the CDR3 is TGTGCCAGCAGACCCTTCGGGGGAGTCGAATACGAGCAGTACTTC. This sequence encodes CASRPFGGVEYEQYF. The full variable domain, rest sourced from reference TRBV2 and TRBJ2-7, is EPEVTQTPSHQVTQMGQEVILRCVPISNHLYFYWYRQILGQKVEFLVSFYNNEISEKSEIFDDQFSVERPDGSNFTLKIRSTKLEDSAMYFCASRPFGGVEYEQYFGPGTRLTVT.

The chain is built from TRBV6-1 and TRBJ2-2; 8 bases line up with TRBD1. The trim removed 7 bases at V and 6 bases at J, leaving 10 bases unmatched. The CDR3 covers 15 residues. CDR1 MNHNS and CDR2 SASEGT come from the germline V gene. The CDR3 nucleotides read TGTGCCAGCACCGTGCAGGGGGCATCCCCCGGGGAGCTGTTTTTT. The encoded protein is CASTVQGASPGELFF.

This chain uses TRBV27 with TRBJ2-7, with 7 nucleotides matching TRBD1. This CDR3 has 13 residues. Germline V gene sequence: CDR1 MNHEY, CDR2 SMNVEV (reference sequence). Trimming at V came to 5 bases and at J to 6 bases, leaving 7 bases not matched to a gene. In nucleotides, the CDR3 is TGTGCCAGCAGTCAACAGGGGAGTGGCGAGCAGTACTTC. This gives the protein CASSQQGSGEQYF.

The chain carries TRBV7-9 and TRBJ2-3, with 9 bases matching TRBD2. Germline lookup yields CDR1 SEHNR and CDR2 FQNEAQ (reference sequence). The trim removed 5 bases at V and 14 bases at J, leaving 17 bases unmatched. CDR3 length equals 15 residues. For the CDR3, the DNA is TGTGCCAGCAGCCGACTAGCGGAAGGGCACAGATACGCGTATTTT. It specifies CASSRLAEGHRYAYF.